This entry lists 13 T cell receptor beta chains sequenced from one sample in a study of shared clonotypes between healthy human individuals. Some clones are missing from TCRdb's copy, which holds only in-frame ones; the method was immunoSEQ multiplex PCR. The data contain around 750,000 clones, about 74% of them singletons. What was sequenced was memory CD4+ T cells sorted from blood. Subset reported: CD45RA-negative fraction. The receptor set was obtained from a woman aged 25 to 39 in good health.

There are a few counts of this clone. CDR3 protein: CASRIGQGTDTQYF. CDR3 sequence (DNA): TGCGCCAGCAGGATAGGGCAGGGCACAGATACGCAGTATTTT. The rearrangement links TRBV5-1 to TRBJ2-3, with D unresolved. The CDR3 runs to 14 residues. The V end lost 5 bases, the J end lost 1 base, and 11 bases lay between the germline ends. Germline-derived CDR1 and CDR2 are SGHRS and YFSETQ.

This clone was observed a few times. The CDR3 coding sequence is TGTGCCAGTAGCCACTTAAAAAATGAGCAGTTCTTC. It is translated as CASSHLKNEQFF. V and J are TRBV19 and TRBJ2-1; D is uncertain. Deletions cut 6 bases from V and 7 bases from J, with 10 bases between. CDR3 size: 12 residues. Per germline, CDR1 LNHDA and CDR2 SQIVND (reference sequence).

The rearrangement links TRBV7-2 to TRBJ2-4, with TRBD2 matching over 10 bases. CDR1 SGHTA and CDR2 FQGNSA come from the germline V gene. The CDR3 sequence is 14 residues long. V shed 5 bases and J 7 bases; nucleotides not matched to a gene: 5. The CDR3 region is CASSPGTSVNIQYF. DNA for the CDR3: TGTGCCAGCAGCCCCGGGACTAGCGTGAACATTCAGTACTTC. Combining the CDR3 with reference TRBV7-2 and TRBJ2-4 gives the whole variable domain GAGVSQSPSNKVTEKGKDVELRCDPISGHTALYWYRQSLGQGLEFLIYFQGNSAPDKSGLPSDRFSAERTGGSVSTLTIQRTQQEDSAVYLCASSPGTSVNIQYFGAGTRLSVL.

The V gene is TRBV28, the J gene TRBJ2-5, with 7 bases fitting TRBD1. The DNA end is a closer match to TRBJ2-7, so the J assignment may be wrong. CDR1 is MDHEN and CDR2 is SYDVKM in the germline V gene. The CDR3 is made up of 15 amino acids. This CDR3 is CASSFPTGASYEQYF. CDR3 nucleotides: TGTGCCAGCAGTTTCCCAACAGGGGCCTCCTACGAGCAGTACTTC.

The rearrangement uses TRBV5-1 and TRBJ2-5; 12 bases map to TRBD2. The CDR3 loop spans 16 amino acids. V dropped 2 bases and J dropped 5; count of bases not matched to a gene: 7. From germline, CDR1 is SGHRS and CDR2 YFSETQ. Here the CDR3 reads CASSLGLAGKSETQYF. For the CDR3, the DNA is TGCGCCAGCAGCTTAGGACTAGCGGGAAAATCGGAGACCCAGTACTTC.

This clone was counted a few times. The V gene is TRBV5-1, the J gene TRBJ1-5; 8 bases fit TRBD1. The CDR3 spans 15 residues. Germline CDR1 is SGHRS and CDR2 is YFSETQ. J was trimmed by 5 bases and V by 3 bases; bases with no gene match: 7. CDR3 DNA: TGCGCCAGCAGCTCCCAGGACAGGGCTTATCAGCCCCAGCATTTT. Its translation is CASSSQDRAYQPQHF.

CDR3 coding DNA: TGTGCCAGCAGCCAAGATAAACAAGCTCTGGATACGCAGTATTTT. Protein product: CASSQDKQALDTQYF. The chain is built from TRBV4-2 and TRBJ2-3; D remains ambiguous. This CDR3 comprises 15 residues. V lost 0 bases, J lost 6 bases, and 13 bases lay in between. Germline V gene lookup returns CDR1 LGHNA and CDR2 YNFKEQ.

The rearrangement uses TRBV5-4 and TRBJ2-5; TRBD2 matches 8 bases. Germline CDR1 is SGHNT and CDR2 is YYREEE (reference sequence). After removal of 5 bases from V and 2 bases from J, the junction contained 5 bases not matched to a gene. This CDR3 contains 14 residues. The CDR3 here is CASSRAGVQETQYF. CDR3 bases: TGTGCCAGCAGTCGAGCGGGAGTTCAAGAGACCCAGTACTTC. The variable domain in full, with the rest retrieved from reference TRBV5-4 and TRBJ2-5, is ETGVTQSPTHLIKTRGQQVTLRCSSQSGHNTVSWYQQALGQGPQFIFQYYREEENGRGNFPPRFSGLQFPNYSSELNVNALELDDSALYLCASSRAGVQETQYFGPGTRLLVL.

The V and J genes are TRBV2 and TRBJ1-1; the D is unclear. The CDR3 totals 13 residues. Germline V gene data show CDR1 as SNHLY and CDR2 as FYNNEI. V was shortened by 6 bases and J by 4 bases, with 12 bases between the two germline ends. CDR3 residues: CASRVEMGTEAFF. The CDR3 DNA reads TGTGCCAGCAGGGTCGAGATGGGCACTGAAGCTTTCTTT.

This clone was recorded at least ten times. This CDR3 reads CASSRTYGSASADTQYF. In DNA form, the CDR3 reads TGTGCCAGCAGCCGAACCTACGGGAGCGCGTCAGCAGATACGCAGTATTTT. V gene TRBV11-2 combines with J gene TRBJ2-3; the D gene is possibly TRBD2 (6 bases). The V end lost 5 bases, the J end lost 4 bases, and 22 bases lay between the germline ends. Germline assignment: CDR1 SGHAT and CDR2 FQNNGV. CDR3 size: 17 residues.

In this sample, this clone turned up once. The chain employs TRBV4-1 and TRBJ2-3, with D perhaps being TRBD1 or TRBD2 (5 bases each). The germline V and J ends were trimmed by 4 bases and 1 base, with 9 bases remaining between them. Germline V gives CDR1 MGHRA, CDR2 YSYEKL. This CDR3 is built from 14 residues. The CDR3 DNA reads as TGCGCCAGCAGCCCGGGACGAGGCACAGATACGCAGTATTTT. The encoded protein is CASSPGRGTDTQYF.

This chain connects TRBV19 to TRBJ1-2, with 11 positions matching TRBD1. The germline V gene has CDR1 LNHDA and CDR2 SQIVND (reference sequence). CDR3 length equals 12 residues. V gave up 8 bases and J gave up 7 bases; unmatched junction bases: 3. The CDR3 DNA is TGTGCCAGTTACGGGACAGGGGGTGGCTACACCTTC. Translated, it gives CASYGTGGGYTF.

This sequence joins TRBV5-8 and TRBJ2-7; the match to TRBD1 covers 7 bases. Germline V gene data show CDR1 as SGHTS and CDR2 as YDEGEE. J gave up 5 bases and V 3 bases, and 11 bases lay outside the gene matches. The CDR3 is 15 residues long. The CDR3: CASSSGQLVLDEQYF. The CDR3 DNA is TGTGCCAGCAGCTCGGGACAGCTCGTCTTGGACGAGCAGTACTTC.